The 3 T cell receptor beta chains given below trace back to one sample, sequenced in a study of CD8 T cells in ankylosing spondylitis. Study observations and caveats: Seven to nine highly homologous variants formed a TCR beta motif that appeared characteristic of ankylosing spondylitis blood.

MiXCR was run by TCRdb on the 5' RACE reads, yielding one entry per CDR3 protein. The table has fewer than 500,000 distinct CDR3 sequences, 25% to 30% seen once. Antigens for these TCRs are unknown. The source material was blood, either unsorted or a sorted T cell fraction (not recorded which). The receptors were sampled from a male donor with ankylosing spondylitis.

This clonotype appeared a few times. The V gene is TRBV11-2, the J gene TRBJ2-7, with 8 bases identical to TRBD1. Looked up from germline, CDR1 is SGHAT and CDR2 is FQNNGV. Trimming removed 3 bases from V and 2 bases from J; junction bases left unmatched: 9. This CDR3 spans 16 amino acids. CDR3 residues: CASSFSSGGDPYEQYV. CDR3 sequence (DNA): TGTGCCAGCAGCTTTTCGTCAGGGGGCGACCCCTACGAGCAGTACGTC.

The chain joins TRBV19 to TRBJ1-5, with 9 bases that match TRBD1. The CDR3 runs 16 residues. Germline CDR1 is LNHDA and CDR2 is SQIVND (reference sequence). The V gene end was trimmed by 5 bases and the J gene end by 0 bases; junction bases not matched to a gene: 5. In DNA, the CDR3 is TGTGCCAGTAGTTTGACAGGGGGTAATAGCAATCAGCCCCAGCATTTT. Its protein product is CASSLTGGNSNQPQHF.

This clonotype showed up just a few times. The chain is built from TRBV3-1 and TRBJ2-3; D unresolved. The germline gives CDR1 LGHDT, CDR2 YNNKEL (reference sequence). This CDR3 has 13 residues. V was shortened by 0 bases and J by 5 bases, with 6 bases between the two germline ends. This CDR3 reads CASSQDPKDTQYF. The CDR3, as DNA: TGTGCCAGCAGCCAAGACCCTAAAGATACGCAGTATTTT.